Listed below are T cell receptor beta chains from one sample, sequenced in a study of chemoradiotherapy in HPV16-positive cancers. Measured with immunoSEQ multiplex PCR; TCRdb has only the in-frame clones, and not every one. The repertoire holds 20,000 to 25,000 clones, with about 90% as singletons. Sequenced here: blood, sampled from a patient who underwent chemoradiotherapy. These receptor sequences come from a human donor with HPV-associated anogenital cancer. Each CDR3 is given with its conserved first and last residue. The order of the fields is J gene, V gene, clone size, D gene, CDR3 protein, CDR3 DNA. The D gene is left open where the match is weak. Where a row states a size, it is once, few, many or the class of an expanded clone; other rows omit it.

J gene: TRBJ1-2; V gene: TRBV5-4; clone size: -; D gene: -; CDR3 protein: CASSLGGTLPIYGYTF; CDR3 DNA: TGTGCCAGCAGCTTGGGCGGGACTCTTCCAATCTATGGCTACACCTTC
J gene: TRBJ2-3; V gene: TRBV10-3; clone size: -; D gene: TRBD2; CDR3 protein: CAISEGGSGANTDTQYF; CDR3 DNA: TGTGCCATCAGTGAAGGCGGTAGCGGGGCGAACACAGATACGCAGTATTTT
J gene: TRBJ2-6; V gene: TRBV7-2; clone size: -; D gene: TRBD1; CDR3 protein: CASSPQGAGANVLTF; CDR3 DNA: TGTGCCAGCAGCCCACAGGGGGCTGGGGCCAACGTCCTGACTTTC
J gene: TRBJ2-7; V gene: TRBV6-1; clone size: -; D gene: -; CDR3 protein: CASSLARTYEQYF; CDR3 DNA: TGTGCCAGCAGTCTAGCGAGAACCTACGAGCAGTACTTC
J gene: TRBJ2-7; V gene: TRBV7-8; clone size: -; D gene: -; CDR3 protein: CASSLSDRGAYEQYF; CDR3 DNA: TGTGCCAGCAGCTTAAGCGACAGAGGGGCCTACGAGCAGTACTTC
J gene: TRBJ1-2; V gene: TRBV30; clone size: -; D gene: -; CDR3 protein: CAWGGGYTF; CDR3 DNA: TGTGCCTGGGGGGGCGGCTACACCTTC
J gene: TRBJ2-3; V gene: TRBV6-1; clone size: once; D gene: TRBD1; CDR3 protein: CASTSGQDIYTQYF; CDR3 DNA: TGTGCCAGCACCTCGGGACAGGACATTTATACGCAGTATTTT
J gene: TRBJ1-3; V gene: TRBV30; clone size: -; D gene: -; CDR3 protein: CARVPPKPPEAIYF; CDR3 DNA: TGTGCCCGAGTACCTCCTAAGCCACCTGAGGCCATATATTTT
J gene: TRBJ2-3; V gene: TRBV7-3; clone size: -; D gene: TRBD2; CDR3 protein: CASSATSGEADTQYF; CDR3 DNA: TGTGCCAGCAGCGCCACTAGCGGGGAGGCAGATACGCAGTATTTT
J gene: TRBJ1-1; V gene: TRBV9; clone size: -; D gene: -; CDR3 protein: CASSVGEGAGSQAFF; CDR3 DNA: TGTGCCAGCAGCGTAGGAGAGGGCGCGGGTTCACAAGCTTTCTTT
J gene: TRBJ2-5; V gene: TRBV5-1; clone size: -; D gene: TRBD2; CDR3 protein: CASSKGGTSGDQETQYF; CDR3 DNA: TGCGCCAGCAGCAAGGGGGGGACTAGCGGGGATCAAGAGACCCAGTACTTC
J gene: TRBJ2-7; V gene: TRBV11-2; clone size: -; D gene: -; CDR3 protein: CASSLDSGNEQYF; CDR3 DNA: TGTGCCAGCAGCTTAGATTCAGGGAACGAGCAGTACTTC
J gene: TRBJ1-5; V gene: TRBV2; clone size: -; D gene: -; CDR3 protein: CASSERLRNQPQHF; CDR3 DNA: TGTGCCAGCAGTGAAAGGTTACGCAATCAGCCCCAGCATTTT
J gene: TRBJ2-3; V gene: TRBV6-1; clone size: -; D gene: -; CDR3 protein: CASLRGSTDTQYF; CDR3 DNA: TGTGCCAGCCTCCGGGGGAGCACAGATACGCAGTATTTT
J gene: TRBJ1-2; V gene: TRBV29-1; clone size: -; D gene: -; CDR3 protein: CSVRQSGLAF; CDR3 DNA: TGCAGCGTTCGCCAGAGTGGCCTTGCCTTC
J gene: TRBJ1-4; V gene: TRBV18; clone size: once; D gene: -; CDR3 protein: CASSPREGYGEKLFF; CDR3 DNA: TGTGCCAGCTCACCACGTGAAGGGTATGGTGAAAAACTGTTTTTT
J gene: TRBJ2-3; V gene: TRBV5-4; clone size: once; D gene: -; CDR3 protein: CASSLIAGYGDTQYF; CDR3 DNA: TGTGCCAGCAGCTTGATTGCGGGGTATGGAGATACGCAGTATTTT
J gene: TRBJ1-4; V gene: TRBV5-1; clone size: -; D gene: TRBD1; CDR3 protein: CASSLGNRGGRGEKLFF; CDR3 DNA: TGCGCCAGCAGCTTGGGAAACCGAGGGGGCAGAGGTGAAAAACTGTTTTTT
J gene: TRBJ2-3; V gene: TRBV11-3; clone size: -; D gene: -; CDR3 protein: CASSPDSDTQYF; CDR3 DNA: TGTGCCAGCAGTCCAGATTCAGATACGCAGTATTTT
J gene: TRBJ1-1; V gene: TRBV5-4; clone size: -; D gene: TRBD1; CDR3 protein: CASSGAAGTGNTEAFF; CDR3 DNA: TGTGCCAGCAGCGGCGCGGCCGGGACAGGGAACACTGAAGCTTTCTTT
J gene: TRBJ1-5; V gene: TRBV28; clone size: -; D gene: TRBD1; CDR3 protein: CASRRRDRGNQPQHF; CDR3 DNA: TGTGCCAGCAGACGCCGGGACAGGGGGAATCAGCCCCAGCATTTT
J gene: TRBJ2-3; V gene: TRBV7-9; clone size: few; D gene: TRBD2; CDR3 protein: CASSAGLAGGASTDTQYF; CDR3 DNA: TGTGCCAGCAGCGCGGGACTAGCGGGGGGCGCTAGCACAGATACGCAGTATTTT
J gene: TRBJ2-6; V gene: TRBV5-1; clone size: -; D gene: -; CDR3 protein: CASSLTITGSGANVLTF; CDR3 DNA: TGCGCCAGCAGCTTGACCATTACAGGGTCTGGGGCCAACGTCCTGACTTTC
J gene: TRBJ1-2; V gene: TRBV25-1; clone size: -; D gene: TRBD1; CDR3 protein: CASSGRTGGGYGYTF; CDR3 DNA: TGTGCCAGCAGTGGCCGGACAGGGGGTGGCTATGGCTACACCTTC
J gene: TRBJ1-1; V gene: TRBV5-1; clone size: -; D gene: -; CDR3 protein: CASSPIGGPNTEAFF; CDR3 DNA: TGCGCCAGCAGCCCAATAGGGGGACCGAACACTGAAGCTTTCTTT
J gene: TRBJ1-4; V gene: TRBV30; clone size: -; D gene: -; CDR3 protein: CAWSVRSDEKLFF; CDR3 DNA: TGTGCCTGGAGTGTAAGGAGCGATGAAAAACTGTTTTTT
J gene: TRBJ1-1; V gene: TRBV4-1; clone size: -; D gene: -; CDR3 protein: CASSQDPQGNTEAFF; CDR3 DNA: TGCGCCAGCAGCCAAGACCCGCAGGGGAACACTGAAGCTTTCTTT
J gene: TRBJ1-2; V gene: TRBV6-1; clone size: -; D gene: -; CDR3 protein: CASSEQTASGYTF; CDR3 DNA: TGTGCCAGCAGTGAACAGACAGCCAGCGGCTACACCTTC
J gene: TRBJ1-2; V gene: TRBV5-5; clone size: -; D gene: -; CDR3 protein: CASSWGTTGGYTF; CDR3 DNA: TGTGCCAGCAGCTGGGGGACCACGGGGGGCTACACCTTC
J gene: TRBJ2-5; V gene: TRBV7-7; clone size: -; D gene: TRBD1; CDR3 protein: CASSQTGLGQETQYF; CDR3 DNA: TGTGCCAGCAGTCAGACAGGGTTGGGGCAAGAGACCCAGTACTTC
J gene: TRBJ2-2; V gene: TRBV5-5; clone size: -; D gene: -; CDR3 protein: CASSYGGGTGELFF; CDR3 DNA: TGTGCCAGCAGCTACGGAGGGGGCACCGGGGAGCTGTTTTTT
J gene: TRBJ1-1; V gene: TRBV27; clone size: -; D gene: -; CDR3 protein: CASRDQRTEAFF; CDR3 DNA: TGTGCCAGCAGGGACCAAAGAACTGAAGCTTTCTTT
J gene: TRBJ1-2; V gene: TRBV6-4; clone size: medium-sized; D gene: -; CDR3 protein: CASSDTPQPFAYGYTF; CDR3 DNA: TGTGCCAGCAGTGACACGCCTCAACCTTTCGCCTATGGCTACACCTTC
J gene: TRBJ2-3; V gene: TRBV5-6; clone size: -; D gene: TRBD2; CDR3 protein: CASSLEAGTDTQYF; CDR3 DNA: TGTGCCAGCAGCTTGGAAGCGGGGACAGATACGCAGTATTTT
J gene: TRBJ2-1; V gene: TRBV5-4; clone size: -; D gene: TRBD1; CDR3 protein: CASTHRGNEQFF; CDR3 DNA: TGTGCCAGCACCCACAGGGGTAATGAGCAGTTCTTC
J gene: TRBJ1-2; V gene: TRBV30; clone size: -; D gene: -; CDR3 protein: CAWSVQGSNYGYTF; CDR3 DNA: TGTGCCTGGAGTGTTCAGGGGTCGAACTATGGCTACACCTTC
J gene: TRBJ2-2; V gene: TRBV7-2; clone size: -; D gene: TRBD2; CDR3 protein: CASSFGLAGAGELFF; CDR3 DNA: TGTGCCAGCAGTTTCGGACTAGCGGGGGCCGGGGAGCTGTTTTTT
J gene: TRBJ2-3; V gene: TRBV2; clone size: -; D gene: TRBD1; CDR3 protein: CASRTGTGSTDTQYF; CDR3 DNA: TGTGCCAGCAGGACCGGGACAGGAAGCACAGATACGCAGTATTTT
J gene: TRBJ1-1; V gene: TRBV11-2; clone size: -; D gene: -; CDR3 protein: CASSLGGGRGTEAFF; CDR3 DNA: TGTGCCAGCAGCTTAGGAGGGGGGCGGGGCACTGAAGCTTTCTTT
J gene: TRBJ2-3; V gene: TRBV29-1; clone size: -; D gene: -; CDR3 protein: CSVDLEAGSTDTQYF; CDR3 DNA: TGCAGCGTTGATCTTGAGGCGGGGAGCACAGATACGCAGTATTTT
J gene: TRBJ1-4; V gene: TRBV5-1; clone size: -; D gene: -; CDR3 protein: CASSGGASGVGEKLFF; CDR3 DNA: TGCGCCAGCAGCGGGGGAGCCAGTGGGGTGGGCGAAAAACTGTTTTTT
J gene: TRBJ2-3; V gene: TRBV5-1; clone size: -; D gene: -; CDR3 protein: CASSLSSRGDTQYF; CDR3 DNA: TGCGCCAGCAGCTTGTCGTCGCGAGGCGATACGCAGTATTTT
J gene: TRBJ2-3; V gene: TRBV7-9; clone size: -; D gene: TRBD2; CDR3 protein: CASSRPGLAGRGDTQYF; CDR3 DNA: TGTGCCAGCAGCCGACCTGGACTAGCGGGTCGCGGGGATACGCAGTATTTT